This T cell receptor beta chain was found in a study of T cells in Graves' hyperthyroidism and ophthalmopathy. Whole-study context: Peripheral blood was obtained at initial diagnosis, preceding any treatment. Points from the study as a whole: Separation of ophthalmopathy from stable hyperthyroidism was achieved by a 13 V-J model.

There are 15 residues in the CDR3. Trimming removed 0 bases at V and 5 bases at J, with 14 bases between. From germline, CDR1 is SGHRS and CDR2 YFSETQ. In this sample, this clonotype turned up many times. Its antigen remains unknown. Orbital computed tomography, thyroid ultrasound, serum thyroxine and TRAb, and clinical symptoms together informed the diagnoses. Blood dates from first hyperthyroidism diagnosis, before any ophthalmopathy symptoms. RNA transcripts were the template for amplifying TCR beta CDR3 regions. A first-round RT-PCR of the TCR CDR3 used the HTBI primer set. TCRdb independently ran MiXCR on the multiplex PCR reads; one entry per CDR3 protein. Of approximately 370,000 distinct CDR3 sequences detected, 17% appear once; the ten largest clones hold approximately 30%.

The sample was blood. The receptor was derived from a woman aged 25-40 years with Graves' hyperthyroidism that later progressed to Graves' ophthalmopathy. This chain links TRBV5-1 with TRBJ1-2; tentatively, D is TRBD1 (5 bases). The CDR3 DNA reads TGCGCCAGCAGCTTGGCAGGGCGGACTACGTATGGCTACACCTTC. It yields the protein CASSLAGRTTYGYTF.